These 13 T cell receptor beta chains were all obtained from the same sample, sequenced in a study of blood T cell repertoires in COVID-19. The table came from immunoSEQ multiplex PCR; TCRdb's copy has only in-frame clones and leaves some out. The table has 150,000 to 200,000 clones, roughly 90% seen once. Sequenced input: PBMCs or T cells enriched from blood (not recorded which). These receptors were collected from a woman aged 18 to 35 who had recovered from COVID-19.

The rearrangement uses TRBV2 and TRBJ2-1, with 9 nucleotides matching TRBD2. CDR3 size: 19 residues. V trimming: 2 bases; J trimming: 4 bases; junction bases outside the gene matches: 15. Looked up from germline, CDR1 is SNHLY and CDR2 is FYNNEI. CDR3 sequence (DNA): TGTGCCAGCAGTGAAACGGCCATCCCCGGGACTAGCTTTTACAATGAGCAGTTCTTC. It is translated as CASSETAIPGTSFYNEQFF.

The rearrangement joins TRBV28 to TRBJ1-5; D unclear. The CDR3 has 13 amino acids. V was trimmed by 5 bases and J by 3 bases, leaving 8 bases between them. Germline CDR1 is MDHEN and CDR2 is SYDVKM. The CDR3 nucleotides read TGTGCCAGCAGTGCCCAGTACAATCAGCCCCAGCATTTT. Its protein product is CASSAQYNQPQHF.

This clone was observed a single time. V is TRBV18 and J is TRBJ2-5; 7 bases are a match to TRBD2. The CDR3 runs 13 residues. Germline assignment: CDR1 KGHSH and CDR2 LQKENI. The V segment lost 2 bases and the J segment 5 bases; nucleotides outside the gene matches: 2. As DNA, the CDR3 is TGTGCCAGCTCACCAGGGACTACGGAGACCCAGTACTTC. Translated, it gives CASSPGTTETQYF.

J is TRBJ2-1 and V is TRBV4-2, with D perhaps TRBD2 (6 bases). CDR1 and CDR2 from the germline V gene are LGHNA and YNFKEQ. Trimming cost V 3 bases and J 0 bases, with 15 bases left between them. The CDR3 consists of 17 residues. CDR3 in DNA: TGTGCCAGCAGCCACCTACTAGACGGGAGCTCCTACAATGAGCAGTTCTTC. Translation gives CASSHLLDGSSYNEQFF.

V gene TRBV6-4 combines with J gene TRBJ2-5; D remains unclear. Germline CDR1 is MRHNA and CDR2 is SNTAGT. Trimming took 4 bases from V and 4 from J, leaving 10 bases between them. This CDR3 has 13 residues. CDR3 amino acids: CASSARELETQYF. The DNA of the CDR3 is TGTGCCAGCAGTGCCCGAGAGTTAGAGACCCAGTACTTC.

V and J are TRBV6-5 and TRBJ2-5; perhaps TRBD2 as D (6 bases). The CDR3 has 13 amino acids. V was clipped by 7 bases and J by 1 base, with 10 bases between them. Germline V gene sequence: CDR1 MNHEY, CDR2 SVGAGI. This CDR3 is CASIRRAQETQYF. CDR3 bases: TGTGCCAGCATAAGGAGGGCCCAAGAGACCCAGTACTTC.

This chain connects TRBV6-5 to TRBJ2-7; 11 bases line up with TRBD2. J was trimmed by 3 bases and V by 5 bases; bases with no gene match: 6. The germline gives CDR1 MNHEY, CDR2 SVGAGI. The CDR3 is 15 amino acids. The CDR3 loop is CASSRPGLADYEQYF. Written as DNA, the CDR3 is TGTGCCAGCAGTCGTCCGGGACTAGCGGACTACGAGCAGTACTTC.

This clone was observed a single time. The chain carries TRBV29-1 and TRBJ2-3; a possible D gene is TRBD1 (5 bases). This CDR3 has 15 residues. The ends were cut back, 8 bases at V and 3 bases at J, with 21 bases in the middle. Germline V gene data show CDR1 as SQVTM and CDR2 as ANQGSEA. CDR3 loop: CSTLYYGHPTDTQYF. CDR3 nucleotide sequence: TGCAGCACTCTCTATTACGGACACCCGACAGATACGCAGTATTTT.

The J gene is TRBJ2-5, the V gene TRBV27; D is unclear. This CDR3 has 14 residues. Germline CDR1 and CDR2: MNHEY and SMNVEV (reference sequence). V was cut by 1 base and J by 7 bases, with 13 bases left in between. The CDR3 region is CASSLYKEPVTQYF. CDR3 sequence (DNA): TGTGCCAGCAGTTTATATAAGGAGCCCGTGACCCAGTACTTC.

The chain uses TRBV4-1 and TRBJ2-7; the match to TRBD2 covers 14 bases. The CDR3 length is 17 residues. The germline CDR1 and CDR2 sequences are MGHRA and YSYEKL. Trimming took 2 bases from V and 0 from J; bases not matched to a gene: 3. Here the CDR3 DNA reads TGCGCCAGCAGCCAACAGGGGACTAGCGGGAGCTCCTACGAGCAGTACTTC. Translation: CASSQQGTSGSSYEQYF.

This clone has only a few counts. The V and J genes are TRBV2 and TRBJ1-2; D perhaps matches TRBD1 (5 bases). The CDR3 is 16 residues long. From germline, CDR1 is SNHLY and CDR2 FYNNEI. The V end was cut by 6 bases, the J end by 4 bases, with 21 bases between. CDR3 DNA: TGTGCCAGCAGAAGTCCGTACCTTGGACAAGGCTATGGCTACACCTTC. This gives the protein CASRSPYLGQGYGYTF.

This chain connects TRBV9 to TRBJ2-7, with 11 bases aligning to TRBD1. V was pared by 4 bases and J by 6 bases, with 15 bases of the junction left unmatched. CDR1 and CDR2 (germline): SGDLS, YYNGEE. The CDR3 has 17 amino acids. CDR3 loop: CASSPSAIGQGASEQYF. CDR3 nucleotides: TGTGCCAGCAGCCCGAGTGCAATTGGACAGGGGGCTAGCGAGCAGTACTTC.

The chain combines TRBV24-1 with TRBJ2-7, with D possibly being TRBD2 (6 bases). The length of the CDR3 is 14 residues. Germline CDR1 and CDR2: KGHDR and SFDVKD. V was cut by 4 bases and J by 5 bases, with 14 bases left in between. This CDR3 is CATSEGSERDEQYF. CDR3 in DNA: TGTGCCACCAGTGAGGGTTCTGAGCGGGACGAGCAGTACTTC.